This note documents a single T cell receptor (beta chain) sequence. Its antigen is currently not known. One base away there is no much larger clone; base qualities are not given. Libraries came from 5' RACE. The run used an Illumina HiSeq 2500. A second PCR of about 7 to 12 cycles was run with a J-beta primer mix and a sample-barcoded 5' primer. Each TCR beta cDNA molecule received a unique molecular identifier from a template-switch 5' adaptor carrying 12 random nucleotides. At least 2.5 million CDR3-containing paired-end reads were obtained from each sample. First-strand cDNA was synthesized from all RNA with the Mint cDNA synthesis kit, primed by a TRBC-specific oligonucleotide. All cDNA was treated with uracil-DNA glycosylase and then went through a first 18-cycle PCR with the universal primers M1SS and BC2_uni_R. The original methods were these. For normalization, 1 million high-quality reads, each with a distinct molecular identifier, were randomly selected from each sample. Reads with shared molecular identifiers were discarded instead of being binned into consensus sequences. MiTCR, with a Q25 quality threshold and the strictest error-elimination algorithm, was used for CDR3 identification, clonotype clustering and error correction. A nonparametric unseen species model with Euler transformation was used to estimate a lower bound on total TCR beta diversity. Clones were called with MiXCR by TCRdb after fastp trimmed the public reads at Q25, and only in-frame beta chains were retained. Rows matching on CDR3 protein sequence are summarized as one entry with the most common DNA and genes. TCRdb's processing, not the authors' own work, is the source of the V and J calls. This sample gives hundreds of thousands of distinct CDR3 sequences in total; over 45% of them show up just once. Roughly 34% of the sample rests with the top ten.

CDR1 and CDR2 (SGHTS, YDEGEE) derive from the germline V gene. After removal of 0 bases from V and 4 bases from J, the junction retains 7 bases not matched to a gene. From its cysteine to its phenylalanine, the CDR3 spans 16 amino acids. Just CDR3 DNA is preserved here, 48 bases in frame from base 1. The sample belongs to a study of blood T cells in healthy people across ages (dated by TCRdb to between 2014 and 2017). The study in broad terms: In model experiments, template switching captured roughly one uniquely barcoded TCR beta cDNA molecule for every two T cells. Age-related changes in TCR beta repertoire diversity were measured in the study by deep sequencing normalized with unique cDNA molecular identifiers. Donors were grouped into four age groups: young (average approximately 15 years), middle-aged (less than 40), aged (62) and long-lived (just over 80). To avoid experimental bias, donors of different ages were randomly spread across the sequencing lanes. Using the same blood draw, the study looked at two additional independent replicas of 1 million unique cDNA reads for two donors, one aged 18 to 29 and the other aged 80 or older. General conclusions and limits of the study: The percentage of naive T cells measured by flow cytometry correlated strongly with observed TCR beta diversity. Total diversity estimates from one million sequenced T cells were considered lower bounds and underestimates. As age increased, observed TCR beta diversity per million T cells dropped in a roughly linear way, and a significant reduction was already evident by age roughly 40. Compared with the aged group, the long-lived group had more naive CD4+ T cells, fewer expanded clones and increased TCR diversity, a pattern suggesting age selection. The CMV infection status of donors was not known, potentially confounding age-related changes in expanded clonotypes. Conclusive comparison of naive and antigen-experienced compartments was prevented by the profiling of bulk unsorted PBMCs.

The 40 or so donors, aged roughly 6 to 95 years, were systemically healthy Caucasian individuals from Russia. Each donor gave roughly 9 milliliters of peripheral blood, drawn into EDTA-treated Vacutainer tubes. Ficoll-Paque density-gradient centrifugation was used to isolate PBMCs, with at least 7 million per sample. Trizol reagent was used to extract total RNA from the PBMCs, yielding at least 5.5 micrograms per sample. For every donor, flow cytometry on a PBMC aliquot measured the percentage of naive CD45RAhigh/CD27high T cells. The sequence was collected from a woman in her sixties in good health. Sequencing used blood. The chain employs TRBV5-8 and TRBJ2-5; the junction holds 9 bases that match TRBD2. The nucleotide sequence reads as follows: TGTGCCAGCAGCTTGGGTCGTAGCGGGAGACCAGAGACCCAGTACTTC. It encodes CASSLGRSGRPETQYF.